A single sample is the source of the 31 T cell receptor beta chains below, sequenced in a study of T cell repertoires in cytomegalovirus infection. These receptors lack a known antigen. One entry per CDR3 protein results from TCRdb running MiXCR on the reads. The table shows more than 250,000 distinct CDR3 sequences, with more than 20% occurring only once. Sequenced here: cultured PBMCs, sampled from culture after CMV antigen stimulation. These receptors were taken from a human donor in good health (CMV status not recorded). Some clones in this sample may be carry-over from other donors' samples.

The genes are TRBV12-5 and TRBJ1-5, with D uncertain. This CDR3 region has 18 residues. Germline V lookup: CDR1 LGHNT, CDR2 FRNRAP. V dropped 2 bases and J dropped 0 bases, with 17 bases sitting between them. The CDR3 nucleotides read TGTGCTAGTGGTTTGTCTATGTCTAGGTTGTATAGCAATCAGCCCCAGCATTTT. Translation: CASGLSMSRLYSNQPQHF.

The V gene is TRBV6-5, the J gene TRBJ2-5; TRBD1 is a possible D gene (6 bases). The germline V gene has CDR1 MNHEY and CDR2 SVGAGI. V gave up 2 bases and J gave up 3 bases, with 7 bases separating them. The CDR3 length is 13 residues. CDR3 residues: CASSYPGEETQYF. CDR3 DNA: TGTGCCAGCAGTTACCCAGGGGAAGAGACCCAGTACTTC.

This clonotype turned up a few times. The chain has TRBV10-3 and TRBJ2-7; D gene uncertain. Germline CDR1 ENHRY, CDR2 SYGVKD. Trimming shortened V by 1 base and J by 1 base, and 8 bases separated the two germline ends. The CDR3 extends over 14 amino acids. The DNA for the CDR3 is TGTGCCATCAGTGAGTATCCGGGTTCCTACGAGCAGTACTTC. Translation gives CAISEYPGSYEQYF.

This clonotype came up many times. J is TRBJ2-1 and V is TRBV7-8, with 8 bases identical to TRBD1. V trimming: 0 bases; J trimming: 7 bases; junction bases outside the gene matches: 2. The germline CDR1 and CDR2 sequences are SGHVS and FQNEAQ. This CDR3 is built from 14 residues. CDR3: CASSLAQGANEQFF. In DNA form, the CDR3 reads TGTGCCAGCAGCTTAGCTCAGGGGGCTAATGAGCAGTTCTTC.

This clonotype was picked up many times. The chain couples TRBV7-8 to TRBJ1-1, with D perhaps TRBD1 (6 bases). The CDR3 has 16 amino acids. Germline CDR1 is SGHVS and CDR2 is FQNEAQ. V lost 0 bases to trimming and J lost 0 bases, with 11 bases between them. The CDR3 sequence: CASSLAPPGVNTEAFF. CDR3 coding DNA: TGTGCCAGCAGCTTAGCCCCCCCAGGGGTGAACACTGAAGCTTTCTTT. The whole variable domain, filled in from reference TRBV7-8 and TRBJ1-1, reads GAGVSQSPRYKVAKRGQDVALRCDPISGHVSLFWYQQALGQGPEFLTYFQNEAQLDKSGLPSDRFFAERPEGSVSTLKIQRTQQEDSAVYLCASSLAPPGVNTEAFFGQGTRLTVV.

The chain recombines TRBV4-2 with TRBJ2-7, with 9 bases that match TRBD2. In germline, CDR1 is LGHNA, CDR2 YNFKEQ. The length of the CDR3 is 16 residues. V lost 1 base and J lost 9; bases outside the gene matches: 13. CDR3 coding DNA: TGTGCCAGCAGCCAAGTCGCGCCTAGCGGGAAGGTCGCGCAGTACTTC. This codes for CASSQVAPSGKVAQYF.

V is TRBV30 and J is TRBJ1-2; D gene unclear. This CDR3 is 12 amino acids long. The V gene lost 1 base and the J gene lost 6 bases, with 9 bases spanning the gap. Germline CDR1 GTSNPN, CDR2 SVGIG (reference sequence). The chain's CDR3 is CAWSDDRNGYTF. CDR3 nucleotide sequence: TGTGCCTGGAGTGACGACCGGAATGGCTACACCTTC.

This rearrangement joins TRBV6-5 to TRBJ1-3; 7 bases align to TRBD1. CDR1 MNHEY and CDR2 SVGAGI come from the germline V gene. The CDR3 extends over 16 amino acids. The J segment lost 2 bases and the V segment lost 3 bases, leaving 7 bases of the junction unmatched. CDR3 in DNA: TGTGCCAGCAGTTATTCCGGGACAGAGCCTGGAAACACCATATATTTT. This gives the protein CASSYSGTEPGNTIYF.

Only a few counts were recorded for this clonotype. The chain uses TRBV6-2 or TRBV6-3 and TRBJ1-1, with D perhaps matching TRBD1 (5 bases). With 7 bases removed from V and 4 bases from J, the gap between germline ends came to 19 bases. CDR3 length equals 15 residues. Germline loops: CDR1 MNHEY, CDR2 SVGEGT. CDR3 residues: CASKGDWTRGTEAFF. The CDR3 nucleotides read TGTGCCAGCAAAGGGGATTGGACGAGGGGCACTGAAGCTTTCTTT.

This clonotype showed up just a few times. The chain combines TRBV12-3 or TRBV12-4 with TRBJ2-1; a weak D match, TRBD1 (5 bases). This CDR3 comprises 12 residues. V was shortened by 7 bases and J by 7 bases, with 11 bases between the two germline ends. The DNA of the CDR3 is TGTGCCAGCACAATGCAGGGAAATGAGCAGTTCTTC. This encodes CASTMQGNEQFF.

The J gene is TRBJ1-3, the V gene TRBV6-5, with TRBD1 as a possible D gene (5 bases). Trimming cost V 8 bases and J 0 bases, with 14 bases left between them. The CDR3 has 15 residues. Germline V gives CDR1 MNHEY, CDR2 SVGAGI. The CDR3 DNA reads as TGTGCCAGCGGGTACGGGGGATCCTCTGGAAACACCATATATTTT. Residues: CASGYGGSSGNTIYF.

This clonotype has more than one count but fewer than ten. The rearrangement links TRBV7-9 to TRBJ1-6; 9 positions match TRBD1. The V and J ends lost 5 bases and 5 bases, in that order; junction bases with no gene match: 4. The CDR3 sequence is 15 residues long. CDR1 SEHNR and CDR2 FQNEAQ come from the germline V gene (reference sequence). The CDR3 nucleotides are TGTGCCAGCAGCCAAGGACAGGGGAATAATTCACCCCTCCACTTT. Translation: CASSQGQGNNSPLHF.

The V gene is TRBV7-9, the J gene TRBJ2-7, with D perhaps being TRBD1 or TRBD2 (5 bases each). This CDR3 has 12 amino acids. The germline V gene has CDR1 SEHNR and CDR2 FQNEAQ (reference sequence). Trimming took off 4 bases at V and 13 bases at J, with 17 bases between the two ends. CDR3 bases: TGTGCCAGCAGCTCCATAACCGGGACCCGATACTTC. Amino acid sequence: CASSSITGTRYF. The whole variable domain, remainder taken from reference TRBV7-9 and TRBJ2-7, is DTGVSQNPRHKITKRGQNVTFRCDPISEHNRLYWYRQTLGQGPEFLTYFQNEAQLEKSRLLSDRFSAERPKGSFSTLEIQRTEQGDSAMYLCASSSITGTRYFGPGTRLTVT.

The chain links TRBV27 to TRBJ2-7; a possible D gene is TRBD2 (6 bases). The CDR3 contains 15 residues. The V and J ends lost 6 bases and 7 bases respectively, with 22 bases between them. CDR1 and CDR2 (germline): MNHEY, SMNVEV (reference sequence). Here the CDR3 reads CASSWMAGLRAEQYF. The CDR3, as DNA: TGTGCCAGCAGCTGGATGGCGGGACTTCGAGCGGAGCAGTACTTC.

The rearrangement links TRBV30 to TRBJ1-1, with D possibly TRBD1 on 6 matching bases. This CDR3 region has 13 residues. The germline CDR1 and CDR2 sequences are GTSNPN and SVGIG (reference sequence). Trimming left V 2 bases short and J 0 bases short, with 7 bases between. The CDR3: CAWSRGMNTEAFF. The CDR3 nucleotides read TGTGCCTGGAGTAGGGGGATGAACACTGAAGCTTTCTTT.

V gene TRBV6-6 combines with J gene TRBJ2-7; weak D call: TRBD2 (5 bases). V lost 6 bases to trimming and J lost 3 bases, with 12 bases between them. The V gene's germline CDR1 is MNHNY and CDR2 SVGAGI (reference sequence). CDR3 length: 13 residues. The CDR3 spells CASRDGNIYEQYV. The CDR3 DNA is TGTGCCAGCAGGGACGGGAATATCTACGAGCAGTACGTC.

This clonotype was counted only a few times. The V call is TRBV10-3, the J call TRBJ2-3, with D possibly being TRBD2 (6 bases). The CDR3 runs 16 residues. V lost 4 bases to trimming and J lost 0 bases, with 14 bases between them. Germline V gene lookup returns CDR1 ENHRY and CDR2 SYGVKD. The CDR3: CAISGDSSPSTDTQYF. The CDR3, as DNA: TGTGCCATCAGTGGGGACTCGTCCCCTAGCACAGATACGCAGTATTTT.

This clonotype was counted at least ten times. This chain uses TRBV7-2 with TRBJ2-7; no definite D call. Per the germline V gene, CDR1 is SGHTA and CDR2 is FQGNSA. Trimming took off 2 bases at V and 3 bases at J, with 8 bases between the two ends. The CDR3 contains 13 residues. The CDR3 region is CASSLTEVYEQYV. CDR3 DNA sequence: TGTGCCAGCAGCTTAACTGAAGTCTACGAGCAGTACGTC.

The genes are TRBV2 and TRBJ1-2; 9 bases fit TRBD1. J gave up 7 bases and V 5 bases, and 5 bases lay outside the gene matches. Germline loops: CDR1 SNHLY, CDR2 FYNNEI. CDR3 length: 13 residues. The CDR3 DNA is TGTGCCAGCAGTTCGACAGGGGGATTTGGCTACACCTTC. Its translation is CASSSTGGFGYTF.

This clonotype was found many times. This chain joins TRBV7-3 and TRBJ1-2; D is perhaps TRBD1 (5 bases). The CDR3 contains 13 residues. Deletions cut 4 bases from V and 5 bases from J, with 11 bases between. CDR1 is SGHTA, CDR2 FQGTGA, per germline. CDR3 DNA: TGTGCCAGCAGCTATGGGACGGATTATGGCTACACCTTC. As protein: CASSYGTDYGYTF.

The J gene is TRBJ2-1, the V gene TRBV12-3 or TRBV12-4, with D tentatively TRBD2 (8 bases). The CDR3 covers 13 residues. Trimming pared 9 bases from V and 10 bases from J, leaving 19 bases between. CDR3 sequence: CASNGRGLGEQFF. CDR3 nucleotide sequence: TGTGCCAGTAACGGGAGGGGGCTAGGGGAGCAGTTCTTC.

This clonotype was detected a few times. This chain connects TRBV7-9 to TRBJ2-1; D unresolved. This CDR3 is built from 16 residues. V was shortened by 5 bases and J by 0 bases, with 14 bases between the two germline ends. The germline V gene encodes CDR1 SEHNR and CDR2 FQNEAQ (reference sequence). For the CDR3, the DNA is TGTGCCAGCAGCCCTCGACTGCAGAGCTCCTACAATGAGCAGTTCTTC. Translated: CASSPRLQSSYNEQFF. The full variable domain, in which reference TRBV7-9 and TRBJ2-1 provide the parts outside the CDR3, is DTGVSQNPRHKITKRGQNVTFRCDPISEHNRLYWYRQTLGQGPEFLTYFQNEAQLEKSRLLSDRFSAERPKGSFSTLEIQRTEQGDSAMYLCASSPRLQSSYNEQFFGPGTRLTVL.

The chain employs TRBV20-1 and TRBJ2-3; the match to TRBD2 covers 14 bases. CDR1 and CDR2 (germline): DFQATT, SNEGSKA (reference sequence). V shed 6 bases and J 4 bases; nucleotides not matched to a gene: 6. CDR3 length equals 15 residues. CDR3 residues: CSASLGLAGADTQYF. In DNA, the CDR3 is TGCAGTGCCAGTTTGGGACTAGCGGGAGCAGATACGCAGTATTTT.

The rearrangement joins TRBV12-3 or TRBV12-4 to TRBJ1-6; D is possibly TRBD1 (5 bases). This CDR3 spans 14 amino acids. Trimming left V 5 bases short and J 11 bases short, with 16 bases between. The CDR3 DNA reads as TGTGCCAGCAGTCCCGGGACCATCTGGGCACCCCTCCACTTT. Its protein is CASSPGTIWAPLHF.

This clonotype was seen ten or more times. The chain employs TRBV7-2 and TRBJ2-3; TRBD1 aligns across 7 bases. The V gene end was trimmed by 7 bases and the J gene end by 0 bases; junction bases not matched to a gene: 10. The CDR3 loop spans 16 amino acids. CDR1 SGHTA and CDR2 FQGNSA come from the germline V gene. The CDR3 region has the DNA TGTGCCAGCATCCAGGGGACAGTTCTTAGCACAGATACGCAGTATTTT. This codes for CASIQGTVLSTDTQYF.

This clonotype was observed a few times. V gene TRBV7-8 combines with J gene TRBJ1-1, with 8 bases fitting TRBD1. The junction had 12 bases not matched to a gene; V was cut back by 5 bases and J by 4 bases. CDR3 length equals 16 residues. CDR1 and CDR2 from the germline V gene are SGHVS and FQNEAQ. The CDR3 DNA sequence: TGTGCCAGCAGCCGCAGCCGGCAGGGGGCTGGCACTGAAGCTTTCTTT. Its translation is CASSRSRQGAGTEAFF.

This chain uses TRBV28 with TRBJ2-7, with 9 bases lining up with TRBD1. Germline trimming cut 5 bases from V and 6 bases from J; bases unmatched to any gene: 5. CDR3 length equals 13 residues. CDR1 MDHEN and CDR2 SYDVKM come from the germline V gene. For the CDR3, the DNA is TGTGCCAGCAGTCCACAGGGGGCGGGCGAGCAGTACGTC. Amino acid sequence: CASSPQGAGEQYV.

The chain couples TRBV19 to TRBJ2-3; possible D gene TRBD2, 6 bases. The germline CDR1 and CDR2 sequences are LNHDA and SQIVND (reference sequence). Trimming left V 6 bases short and J 0 bases short, with 13 bases between. This CDR3 region has 15 residues. The CDR3 DNA sequence: TGTGCCAGTAGCCGCCGGGACTGGAGCACAGATACGCAGTATTTT. Its protein product is CASSRRDWSTDTQYF.

This clonotype appeared a few times. The chain combines TRBV4-1 with TRBJ2-1; TRBD2 agrees at 9 bases. The J segment lost 3 bases and the V segment lost 2 bases, leaving 2 bases of the junction unmatched. Germline V CDR1 and CDR2: MGHRA, YSYEKL. This CDR3 is 15 amino acids long. In nucleotides, the CDR3 is TGCGCCAGCAGCCAATTAGCGGGGGTCTACAATGAGCAGTTCTTC. Encoded protein: CASSQLAGVYNEQFF.

This chain uses TRBV30 with TRBJ1-2; D gene uncertain. V shed 8 bases and J shed 6 bases, with 16 bases lying between them. The CDR3 is made up of 12 amino acids. Germline V lookup: CDR1 GTSNPN, CDR2 SVGIG (reference sequence). The DNA of the CDR3 is TGTGCCGGCAACCTTGAGGGTGATGGCTACACCTTC. It is translated as CAGNLEGDGYTF.

This rearrangement joins TRBV20-1 to TRBJ2-2; unclear D gene. The CDR3 is 14 residues long. Trimming removed 5 bases at V and 0 bases at J, with 10 bases between. Per germline, CDR1 DFQATT and CDR2 SNEGSKA (reference sequence). This chain's CDR3 is CSAHRAPNTGELFF. The DNA for the CDR3 is TGCAGTGCTCACAGAGCCCCGAACACCGGGGAGCTGTTTTTT.